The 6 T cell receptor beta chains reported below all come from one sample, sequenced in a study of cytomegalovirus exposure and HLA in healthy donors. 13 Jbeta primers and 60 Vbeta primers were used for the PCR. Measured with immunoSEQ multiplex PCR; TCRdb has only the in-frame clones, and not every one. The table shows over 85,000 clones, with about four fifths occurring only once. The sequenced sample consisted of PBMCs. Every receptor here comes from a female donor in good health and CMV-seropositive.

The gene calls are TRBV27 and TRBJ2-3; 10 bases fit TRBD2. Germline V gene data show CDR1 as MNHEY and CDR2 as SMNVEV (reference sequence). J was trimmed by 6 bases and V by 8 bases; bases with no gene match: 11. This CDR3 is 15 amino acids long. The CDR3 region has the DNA TGTGCCAGCTCCCCCACAGCGGGAGGGCTCGATACGCAGTATTTT. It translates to CASSPTAGGLDTQYF.

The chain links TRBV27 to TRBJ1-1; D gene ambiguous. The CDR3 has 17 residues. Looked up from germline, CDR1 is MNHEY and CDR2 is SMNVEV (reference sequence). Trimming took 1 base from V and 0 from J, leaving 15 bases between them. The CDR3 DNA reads TGTGCCAGCAGTTTATGGTCTGGGTCGGGGATGAACACTGAAGCTTTCTTT. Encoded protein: CASSLWSGSGMNTEAFF.

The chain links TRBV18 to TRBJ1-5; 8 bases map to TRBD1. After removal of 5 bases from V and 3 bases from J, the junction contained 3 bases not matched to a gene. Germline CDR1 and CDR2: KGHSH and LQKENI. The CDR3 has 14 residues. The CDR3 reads CASSDRGNNQPQHF. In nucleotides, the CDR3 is TGTGCCAGCTCAGACAGGGGTAACAATCAGCCCCAGCATTTT. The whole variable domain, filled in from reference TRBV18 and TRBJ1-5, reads NAGVMQNPRHLVRRRGQEARLRCSPMKGHSHVYWYRQLPEEGLKFMVYLQKENIIDESGMPKERFSAEFPKEGPSILRIQQVVRGDSAAYFCASSDRGNNQPQHFGDGTRLSIL.

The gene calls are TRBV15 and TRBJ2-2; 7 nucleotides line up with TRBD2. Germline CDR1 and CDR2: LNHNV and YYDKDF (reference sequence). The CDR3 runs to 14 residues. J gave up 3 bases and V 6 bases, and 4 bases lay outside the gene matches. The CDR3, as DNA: TGTGCCACCAGTGGGACTACAGACACCGGGGAGCTGTTTTTT. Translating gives CATSGTTDTGELFF.

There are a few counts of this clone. CDR3 in DNA: TGTGCCAGCAGATCCCAAGCGGGACCTGGGGAGACCCAGTACTTC. This encodes CASRSQAGPGETQYF. J is TRBJ2-5 and V is TRBV7-2; 7 nucleotides line up with TRBD2. From germline, CDR1 is SGHTA and CDR2 FQGNSA. Germline trimming cut 6 bases from V and 5 bases from J; bases unmatched to any gene: 12. The CDR3 consists of 15 residues.

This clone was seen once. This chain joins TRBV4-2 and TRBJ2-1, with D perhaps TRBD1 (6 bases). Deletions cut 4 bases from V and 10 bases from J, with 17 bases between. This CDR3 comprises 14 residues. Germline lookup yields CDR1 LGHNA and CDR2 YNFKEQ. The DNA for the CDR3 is TGTGCCAGCAGCCGGGCCGGGGAAGGGGGAGAGCAGTTCTTC. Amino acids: CASSRAGEGGEQFF.